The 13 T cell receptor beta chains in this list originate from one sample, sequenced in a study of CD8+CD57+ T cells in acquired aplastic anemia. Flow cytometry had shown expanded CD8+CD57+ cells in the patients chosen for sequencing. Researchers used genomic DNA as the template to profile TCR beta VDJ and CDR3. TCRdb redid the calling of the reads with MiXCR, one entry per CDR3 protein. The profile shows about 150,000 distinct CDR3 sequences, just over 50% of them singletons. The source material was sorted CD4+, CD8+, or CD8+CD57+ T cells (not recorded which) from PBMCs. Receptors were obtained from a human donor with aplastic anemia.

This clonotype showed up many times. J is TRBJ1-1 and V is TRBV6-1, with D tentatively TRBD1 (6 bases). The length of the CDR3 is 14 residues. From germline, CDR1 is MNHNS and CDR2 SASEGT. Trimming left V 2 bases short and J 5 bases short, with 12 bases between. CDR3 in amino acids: CASSESTGETEAFF. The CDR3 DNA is TGTGCCAGCAGTGAATCGACAGGTGAGACTGAAGCTTTCTTT.

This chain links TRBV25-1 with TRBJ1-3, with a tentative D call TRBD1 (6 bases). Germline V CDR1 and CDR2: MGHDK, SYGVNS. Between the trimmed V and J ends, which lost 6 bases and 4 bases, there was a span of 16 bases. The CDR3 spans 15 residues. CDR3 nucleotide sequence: TGTGCCAGCAGCTTGCTGGGGGCGCACGGAAACACCATATATTTT. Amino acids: CASSLLGAHGNTIYF. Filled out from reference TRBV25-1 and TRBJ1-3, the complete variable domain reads EADIYQTPRYLVIGTGKKITLECSQTMGHDKMYWYQQDPGMELHLIHYSYGVNSTEKGDLSSESTVSRIRTEHFPLTLESARPSHTSQYLCASSLLGAHGNTIYFGEGSWLTVV.

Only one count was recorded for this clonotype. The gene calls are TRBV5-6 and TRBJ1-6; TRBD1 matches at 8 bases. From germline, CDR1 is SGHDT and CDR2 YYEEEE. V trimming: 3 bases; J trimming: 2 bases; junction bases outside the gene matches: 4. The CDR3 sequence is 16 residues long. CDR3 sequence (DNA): TGTGCCAGCAGCTCGGACAGGGTCCCCTATAATTCACCCCTCCACTTT. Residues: CASSSDRVPYNSPLHF.

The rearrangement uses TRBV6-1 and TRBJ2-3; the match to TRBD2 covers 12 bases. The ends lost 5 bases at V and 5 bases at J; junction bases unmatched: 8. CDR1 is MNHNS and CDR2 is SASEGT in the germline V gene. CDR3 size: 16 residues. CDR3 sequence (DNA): TGTGCCAGCAGTCAACTAGCGGGGGGCCATGGAGATACGCAGTATTTT. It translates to CASSQLAGGHGDTQYF.

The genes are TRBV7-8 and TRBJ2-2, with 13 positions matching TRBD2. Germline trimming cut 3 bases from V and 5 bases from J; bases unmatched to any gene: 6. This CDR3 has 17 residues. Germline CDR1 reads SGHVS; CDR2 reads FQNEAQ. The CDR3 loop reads CASSLATSGGRTGELFF. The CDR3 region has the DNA TGTGCCAGCAGCTTGGCGACTAGCGGGGGGAGGACCGGGGAGCTGTTTTTT.

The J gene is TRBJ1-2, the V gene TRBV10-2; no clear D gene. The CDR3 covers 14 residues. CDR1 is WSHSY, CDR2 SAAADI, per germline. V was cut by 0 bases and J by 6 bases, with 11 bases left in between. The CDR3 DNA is TGCGCCAGCAGTGAGTCCTCTAGACCGAATGGCTACACCTTC. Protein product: CASSESSRPNGYTF.

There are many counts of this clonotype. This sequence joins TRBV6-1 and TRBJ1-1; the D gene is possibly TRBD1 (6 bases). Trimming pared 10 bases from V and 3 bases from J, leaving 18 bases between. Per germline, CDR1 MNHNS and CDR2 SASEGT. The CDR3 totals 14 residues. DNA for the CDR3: TGTGCCACCTTCCGGGGGCGGGGGCACACTGAAGCTTTCTTT. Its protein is CATFRGRGHTEAFF.

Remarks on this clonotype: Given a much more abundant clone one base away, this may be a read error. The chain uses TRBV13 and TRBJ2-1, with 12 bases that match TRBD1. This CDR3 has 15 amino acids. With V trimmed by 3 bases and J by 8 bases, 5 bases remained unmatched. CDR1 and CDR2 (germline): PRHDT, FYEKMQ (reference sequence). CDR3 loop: CASSFRDRGRDEQFF. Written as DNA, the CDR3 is TGTGCCAGCAGCTTCCGGGACAGGGGGCGAGATGAGCAGTTCTTC.

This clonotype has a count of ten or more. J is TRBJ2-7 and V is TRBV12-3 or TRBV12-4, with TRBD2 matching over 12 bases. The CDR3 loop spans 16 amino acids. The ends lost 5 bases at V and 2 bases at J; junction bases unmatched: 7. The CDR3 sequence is CASSQTSGGPAYEQYF. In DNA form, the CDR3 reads TGTGCCAGCAGTCAAACTAGCGGGGGGCCTGCCTACGAGCAGTACTTC.

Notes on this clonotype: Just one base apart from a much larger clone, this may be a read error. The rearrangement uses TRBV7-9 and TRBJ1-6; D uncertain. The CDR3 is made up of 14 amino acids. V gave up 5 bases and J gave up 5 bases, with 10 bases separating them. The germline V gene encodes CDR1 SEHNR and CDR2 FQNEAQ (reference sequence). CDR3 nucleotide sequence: TGTGCCAGCAGCCCCCCGGAACATAATTCACCCCTCCACTTT. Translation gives CASSPPEHNSPLHF.

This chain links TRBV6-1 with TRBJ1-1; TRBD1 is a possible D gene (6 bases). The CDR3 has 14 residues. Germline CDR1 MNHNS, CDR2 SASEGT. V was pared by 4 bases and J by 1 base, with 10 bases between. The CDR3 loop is CASSARTANTEAFF. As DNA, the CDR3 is TGTGCCAGCAGTGCAAGGACAGCGAACACTGAAGCTTTCTTT.

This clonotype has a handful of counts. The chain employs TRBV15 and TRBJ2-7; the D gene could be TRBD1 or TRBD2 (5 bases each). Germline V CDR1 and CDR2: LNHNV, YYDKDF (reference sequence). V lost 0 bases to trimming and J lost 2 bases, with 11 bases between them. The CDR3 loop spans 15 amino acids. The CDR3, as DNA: TGTGCCACCAGCAGAGACCCGGGACGGGCCTACGAGCAGTACTTC. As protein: CATSRDPGRAYEQYF.

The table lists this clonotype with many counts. The CDR3 region is CASSSMGEQYF. The CDR3 DNA follows: TGTGCCAGCAGTTCGATGGGGGAGCAGTACTTC. V is TRBV12-3 or TRBV12-4 and J is TRBJ2-7; D uncertain. The CDR3 sequence is 11 residues long. V was trimmed by 4 bases and J by 7 bases, leaving 8 bases between them.